This T cell receptor beta chain was sequenced for a study of Graves' ophthalmopathy and Graves' hyperthyroidism. Amplification from RNA transcripts yielded the TCR beta CDR3 regions. In the first round, RT-PCR was carried out with HTBI primers, and a multiplex PCR formed the second round. TCRdb called the multiplex PCR reads again in MiXCR, with one record for every CDR3 protein. This repertoire shows roughly 420,000 distinct CDR3 sequences, around 21% found once; its top ten account for 2.5% to 3.5%. Findings of the study overall: With a specificity of 72.22% and a sensitivity of just under 71%, the model predicted ophthalmopathy progression.

This clonotype was seen repeatedly, ten times or more. Its target is not known. The TCR comes from a woman between 18 and 29 years old with stable Graves' hyperthyroidism. Material for sequencing was peripheral blood.

The CDR3 coding sequence is TGTGCCAGTAGCTCTCCAATTTCGTCCTACGAGCAGTACTTC. It encodes CASSSPISSYEQYF. The rearrangement uses TRBV19 and TRBJ2-7; no firm D call. Germline assignment: CDR1 LNHDA and CDR2 SQIVND (reference sequence). The CDR3 totals 14 residues. V dropped 6 bases and J dropped 1 base, with 13 bases sitting between them.